This entry lists 21 T cell receptor beta chains sequenced from one sample in a study of control samples from healthy donors and cancer patients. Profiled with immunoSEQ multiplex PCR; TCRdb holds only in-frame clones, not every one. The sample lists more than 110,000 clones, just under 95% occurring once. The sequencing input was blood. These receptors originate from a man younger than 40 in good health.

The chain combines TRBV5-5 with TRBJ2-2; D is perhaps TRBD2 (6 bases). The germline V gene has CDR1 SGHKS and CDR2 YYEKEE (reference sequence). The V gene lost 3 bases and the J gene lost 3 bases, with 12 bases spanning the gap. The CDR3 runs 15 residues. CDR3 nucleotides: TGTGCCAGCAGCTCCCTAGCGAGACACACCGGGGAGCTGTTTTTT. Amino acid sequence: CASSSLARHTGELFF. Together with reference TRBV5-5 and TRBJ2-2, the CDR3 gives the full variable domain: DAGVTQSPTHLIKTRGQQVTLRCSPISGHKSVSWYQQVLGQGPQFIFQYYEKEERGRGNFPDRFSARQFPNYSSELNVNALLLGDSALYLCASSSLARHTGELFFGEGSRLTVL.

V and J are TRBV19 and TRBJ2-5; D is unclear. The CDR3 runs 12 residues. The germline V gene has CDR1 LNHDA and CDR2 SQIVND (reference sequence). Trimming removed 10 bases at V and 4 bases at J, with 13 bases between. CDR3 loop: CATRQGGETQYF. CDR3 DNA sequence: TGTGCCACCAGACAAGGTGGAGAGACCCAGTACTTC. The variable domain in full, with the rest retrieved from reference TRBV19 and TRBJ2-5, is DGGITQSPKYLFRKEGQNVTLSCEQNLNHDAMYWYRQDPGQGLRLIYYSQIVNDFQKGDIAEGYSVSREKKESFPLTVTSAQKNPTAFYLCATRQGGETQYFGPGTRLLVL.

This clone was seen just once. V usage is TRBV12-3 or TRBV12-4 and J usage is TRBJ2-5; D unclear. CDR3 length equals 13 residues. V was pared by 3 bases and J by 2 bases, with 7 bases between. As DNA, the CDR3 is TGTGCCAGCAGTTTCTCCTTACAAGAGACCCAGTACTTC. It encodes CASSFSLQETQYF.

V is TRBV4-1 and J is TRBJ2-2; weak D call: TRBD2 (7 bases). The CDR3 consists of 14 residues. Germline V CDR1 and CDR2: MGHRA, YSYEKL. V shed 6 bases and J shed 5 bases, with 13 bases lying between them. The DNA of the CDR3 is TGCGCCAGCAGTTCAAAGGGGGGGACCGGGGAGCTGTTTTTT. Encoded protein: CASSSKGGTGELFF.

The chain uses TRBV30 and TRBJ2-1, with 10 nucleotides matching TRBD1. Looked up from germline, CDR1 is GTSNPN and CDR2 is SVGIG (reference sequence). Trimming took 4 bases from V and 8 from J; bases not matched to a gene: 8. CDR3 length: 14 residues. The DNA of the CDR3 is TGTGCCTGGAAGGTGACAGGGGGCTGCGATGAGCAGTTCTTC. Translation: CAWKVTGGCDEQFF.

The V and J genes are TRBV19 and TRBJ2-7; D unresolved. This CDR3 region has 13 residues. V lost 1 base, J lost 5 bases, and 9 bases lay in between. The germline gives CDR1 LNHDA, CDR2 SQIVND (reference sequence). The CDR3 coding sequence is TGTGCCAGTAGTATAGGTCCGTTTGACGAGCAGTACTTC. Encoded protein: CASSIGPFDEQYF.

The gene calls are TRBV7-2 and TRBJ1-4; D might be TRBD1 (5 bases). Trimming took off 4 bases at V and 8 bases at J, with 11 bases between the two ends. This CDR3 comprises 13 residues. Per germline, CDR1 SGHTA and CDR2 FQGNSA. The CDR3 loop reads CASSSGPREKLFF. The CDR3 region has the DNA TGTGCCAGCAGCTCGGGACCGAGGGAAAAACTGTTTTTT. Full variable domain (outside the CDR3, taken from reference TRBV7-2 and TRBJ1-4): GAGVSQSPSNKVTEKGKDVELRCDPISGHTALYWYRQSLGQGLEFLIYFQGNSAPDKSGLPSDRFSAERTGGSVSTLTIQRTQQEDSAVYLCASSSGPREKLFFGSGTQLSVL.

This clone has a single count. CDR3 DNA: TGTGCCAGCAGTCCCGACAGAAATCAGCCCCAGCATTTT. Residues: CASSPDRNQPQHF. The rearrangement joins TRBV6-5 to TRBJ1-5, with a weak D call TRBD1 (5 bases). V lost 5 bases, J lost 4 bases, and 9 bases lay in between. The germline V gene encodes CDR1 MNHEY and CDR2 SVGAGI. CDR3 length: 13 residues.

The J gene is TRBJ2-2, the V gene TRBV27; no clear D gene. Germline V gene sequence: CDR1 MNHEY, CDR2 SMNVEV (reference sequence). The ends were cut back, 1 base at V and 6 bases at J, with 12 bases in the middle. The CDR3 loop spans 15 amino acids. The CDR3 DNA reads as TGTGCCAGCAGTTTATTCGCCAGAGTATCCGGGGAGCTGTTTTTT. As protein: CASSLFARVSGELFF.

A few counts support this clone. The chain combines TRBV11-2 with TRBJ2-7; D is unresolved. Per the germline V gene, CDR1 is SGHAT and CDR2 is FQNNGV. The CDR3 runs to 16 residues. V was clipped by 1 base and J by 4 bases, with 17 bases between them. The CDR3, as DNA: TGTGCCAGCAGCTTAGGGGATTTACGTAGTATGTACGAGCAGTACTTC. Translation gives CASSLGDLRSMYEQYF. The full variable domain, its missing parts supplied by reference TRBV11-2 and TRBJ2-7, is EAGVAQSPRYKIIEKRQSVAFWCNPISGHATLYWYQQILGQGPKLLIQFQNNGVVDDSQLPKDRFSAERLKGVDSTLKIQPAKLEDSAVYLCASSLGDLRSMYEQYFGPGTRLTVT.

CDR3 nucleotide sequence: TGTGCCTGGGGGACCGAAGTTCGGGATACGCAGTATTTT. The encoded protein is CAWGTEVRDTQYF. This sequence joins TRBV30 and TRBJ2-3; the D call may be TRBD1 or TRBD2 (5 bases each). The CDR3 runs 13 residues. V gave up 5 bases and J gave up 6 bases, with 15 bases separating them. Per germline, CDR1 GTSNPN and CDR2 SVGIG (reference sequence).

This clone is medium-sized. The J gene is TRBJ1-1, the V gene TRBV9; D gene ambiguous. The length of the CDR3 is 14 residues. V was pared by 3 bases and J by 2 bases, with 11 bases between. The germline V gene encodes CDR1 SGDLS and CDR2 YYNGEE. The CDR3 spells CASSAQQSNTEAFF. CDR3 nucleotides: TGTGCCAGCAGCGCCCAACAATCAAACACTGAAGCTTTCTTT.

The chain recombines TRBV6-1 with TRBJ1-1; 9 positions match TRBD1. The CDR3 length is 16 residues. The germline V gene encodes CDR1 MNHNS and CDR2 SASEGT. Trimming at V came to 4 bases and at J to 4 bases, leaving 10 bases not matched to a gene. The CDR3 DNA follows: TGTGCCAGCAGTGCAAATACAGGGGGCGAGGCCACTGAAGCTTTCTTT. Translating it yields CASSANTGGEATEAFF.

The chain recombines TRBV28 with TRBJ1-2; D remains unclear. The CDR3 loop spans 14 amino acids. Germline CDR1 is MDHEN and CDR2 is SYDVKM. With 0 bases removed from V and 2 bases from J, the gap between germline ends came to 7 bases. CDR3 sequence (DNA): TGTGCCAGCAGTTTATGGGGAGACAACTATGGCTACACCTTC. Its protein product is CASSLWGDNYGYTF.

The rearrangement joins TRBV2 to TRBJ1-1, with a possible D match to TRBD1 (6 bases). Trimming removed 6 bases at V and 1 base at J, with 12 bases between. The germline CDR1 and CDR2 sequences are SNHLY and FYNNEI. This CDR3 is built from 14 residues. CDR3 DNA: TGTGCCAGCAGGAAGGACAGTCAGAACACTGAAGCTTTCTTT. Encoded protein: CASRKDSQNTEAFF.

V and J are TRBV11-2 and TRBJ1-2; 10 nucleotides match TRBD1. V was clipped by 5 bases and J by 5 bases; unmatched bases: 17. The CDR3 extends over 18 amino acids. Per the germline V gene, CDR1 is SGHAT and CDR2 is FQNNGV. The CDR3 here is CASSQTRRRDRGNYGYTF. DNA of the CDR3: TGTGCCAGCAGCCAAACCAGACGCCGGGACAGGGGTAATTATGGCTACACCTTC.

CDR3 residues: CASSETSDQPQHF. The CDR3 DNA sequence: TGTGCCAGCAGTGAGACTTCGGATCAGCCCCAGCATTTT. The V and J genes are TRBV6-4 and TRBJ1-5; D unclear. V was pared by 3 bases and J by 5 bases, with 8 bases between. Germline V CDR1 and CDR2: MRHNA, SNTAGT. The CDR3 totals 13 residues.

V is TRBV6-2 or TRBV6-3 and J is TRBJ2-1; perhaps TRBD2 as D (5 bases). This CDR3 region has 13 residues. Germline CDR1 reads MNHEY; CDR2 reads SVGEGT. V was cut by 2 bases and J by 8 bases, with 10 bases left in between. CDR3 nucleotide sequence: TGTGCCAGCAGTTACCGGGAATTGGATGAGCAGTTCTTC. Protein: CASSYRELDEQFF.

This chain uses TRBV4-1 with TRBJ1-2; 8 nucleotides align to TRBD1. There are 13 residues in the CDR3. The germline gives CDR1 MGHRA, CDR2 YSYEKL. The junction had 4 bases not matched to a gene; V was cut back by 3 bases and J by 7 bases. In DNA form, the CDR3 reads TGCGCCAGCAGCCACCCGACAGGGGTTGGCTACACCTTC. Protein product: CASSHPTGVGYTF.

This clone appeared once. This sequence joins TRBV28 and TRBJ1-3; D remains unclear. Germline loops: CDR1 MDHEN, CDR2 SYDVKM. Trimming took 6 bases from V and 1 from J, leaving 13 bases between them. The length of the CDR3 is 15 residues. The CDR3 is CASSQMSYSGNTIYF. As DNA, the CDR3 is TGTGCCAGCAGCCAAATGAGTTATTCTGGAAACACCATATATTTT.

The V gene is TRBV29-1, the J gene TRBJ2-1; 7 bases map to TRBD2. The CDR3 runs 15 residues. Germline V gene sequence: CDR1 SQVTM, CDR2 ANQGSEA. With 5 bases clipped from V and 3 bases from J, the junction kept 10 bases outside the gene matches. The CDR3 nucleotides read TGCAGCGTTAGCCCCGGGGGGACGATCTACAATGAGCAGTTCTTC. It translates to CSVSPGGTIYNEQFF.